The 17 T cell receptor beta chains presented below share a single source sample, sequenced in a study of shared clonotypes between healthy human individuals. Libraries were prepared by immunoSEQ multiplex PCR; TCRdb keeps only in-frame clonotypes and omits some of them. Among some 2,000,000 clones listed, 85% to 95% were seen once. The sequenced sample consisted of naive CD4+ T cells sorted from blood. Subset defined: CD45RA+ positively selected. These receptors all come from a young man in good health.

The chain carries TRBV20-1 and TRBJ2-7; D is unclear. V lost 6 bases and J 2 bases, leaving 8 bases between the germline ends. CDR3 length: 11 amino acids. CDR1 and CDR2 from the germline V gene are DFQATT and SNEGSKA (reference sequence). CDR3 sequence: CSALGTYEQYF. The DNA for the CDR3 is TGCAGTGCCTTAGGGACCTACGAGCAGTACTTC.

This chain uses TRBV7-2 with TRBJ1-2, with a weak D call TRBD1 (5 bases). Trimming removed 5 bases at V and 5 bases at J, with 18 bases between. Germline CDR1 is SGHTA and CDR2 is FQGNSA. The CDR3 contains 15 residues. Here the CDR3 DNA reads TGTGCCAGCAGCCCCAGGGTGAGGGCTGATTATGGCTACACCTTC. Translating it yields CASSPRVRADYGYTF.

This chain connects TRBV19 to TRBJ2-7; unclear D gene. The CDR3 length is 16 residues. Germline V gene sequence: CDR1 LNHDA, CDR2 SQIVND (reference sequence). Trimming shortened V by 6 bases and J by 4 bases, and 22 bases separated the two germline ends. CDR3 nucleotides: TGTGCCAGTAGACAACAAGCACAAGGAAGTTCGTACGAGCAGTACTTC. This encodes CASRQQAQGSSYEQYF.

The V and J genes are TRBV6-1 and TRBJ1-3; D not certain. The CDR3 sequence is 14 residues long. The V end was cut by 6 bases, the J end by 0 bases, with 9 bases between. Germline values: CDR1 MNHNS, CDR2 SASEGT. The DNA for the CDR3 is TGTGCCAGCAGGGAACTCGGCTCTGGAAACACCATATATTTT. It specifies CASRELGSGNTIYF.

V gene TRBV2 combines with J gene TRBJ2-7; TRBD2 matches 9 bases. V was clipped by 3 bases and J by 4 bases; unmatched bases: 7. The CDR3 sequence is 15 residues long. Germline CDR1 and CDR2: SNHLY and FYNNEI. CDR3 sequence: CASSDEIAGAYEQYF. In DNA, the CDR3 is TGTGCCAGCAGTGATGAAATAGCGGGAGCGTACGAGCAGTACTTC. The complete variable domain, with remaining parts taken from reference TRBV2 and TRBJ2-7, reads EPEVTQTPSHQVTQMGQEVILRCVPISNHLYFYWYRQILGQKVEFLVSFYNNEISEKSEIFDDQFSVERPDGSNFTLKIRSTKLEDSAMYFCASSDEIAGAYEQYFGPGTRLTVT.

Remarks on this clone: At one end, the junction sequence differs from germline, possibly due to a read error. The chain combines TRBV14 with TRBJ1-2; a possible D gene is TRBD1 (5 bases). Germline V gene sequence: CDR1 SGHDN, CDR2 FVKESK. The CDR3 has 12 amino acids. CDR3 amino acids: CASSQDGLGRAF. The CDR3 DNA is TGTGCCAGCAGCCAGGACGGACTGGGCAGGGCCTTC.

The J gene is TRBJ1-5, the V gene TRBV19, with 8 nucleotides matching TRBD1. CDR1 is LNHDA, CDR2 SQIVND, per germline (reference sequence). CDR3 length: 15 amino acids. The V and J ends lost 3 bases and 4 bases, in that order; junction bases with no gene match: 5. DNA of the CDR3: TGTGCCAGTAGTATGGAGGACAGGGATAATCAGCCCCAGCATTTT. Protein product: CASSMEDRDNQPQHF.

This chain connects TRBV5-1 to TRBJ2-1; 11 bases fit TRBD2. Per germline, CDR1 SGHRS and CDR2 YFSETQ. Germline trimming cut 5 bases from V and 0 bases from J; bases unmatched to any gene: 7. The CDR3 is 17 amino acids. CDR3 nucleotide sequence: TGCGCCAGCAGACCGACTAGCGGGACAAGCTCCTACAATGAGCAGTTCTTC. As protein: CASRPTSGTSSYNEQFF.

The V and J genes are TRBV10-3 and TRBJ2-7; D possibly matches TRBD1 or TRBD2 (6 bases each). Per germline, CDR1 ENHRY and CDR2 SYGVKD. Trimming shortened V by 11 bases and J by 6 bases, and 29 bases separated the two germline ends. There are 16 residues in the CDR3. DNA of the CDR3: TGTGCCTCGGAAAATGCCGGGGGCGCCCCCACTCGCGAGCAGTACTTC. This codes for CASENAGGAPTREQYF.

The chain carries TRBV4-1 and TRBJ2-1; 8 nucleotides agree with TRBD1. The V gene's germline CDR1 is MGHRA and CDR2 YSYEKL. CDR3 size: 15 residues. V shed 3 bases and J 4 bases; nucleotides not matched to a gene: 5. The chain's CDR3 is CASSQTGTGYNEQFF. The CDR3 DNA reads TGCGCCAGCAGCCAGACCGGGACAGGTTACAATGAGCAGTTCTTC.

This clone was found a few times. The rearrangement joins TRBV10-1 to TRBJ2-7, with unresolved D. Germline values: CDR1 WNHNN, CDR2 SYGVQD (reference sequence). Trimming shortened V by 4 bases and J by 7 bases, and 8 bases separated the two germline ends. This CDR3 is 11 amino acids long. The CDR3 nucleotides are TGCGCCAGCAGTGGGCGTCGGGAGCAGTACTTC. Protein product: CASSGRREQYF.

The chain uses TRBV5-1 and TRBJ1-2; 11 bases align to TRBD1. This CDR3 spans 14 amino acids. Losses at the gene ends were 0 bases for V and 8 bases for J; bases not matched to a gene: 3. Germline V gene data show CDR1 as SGHRS and CDR2 as YFSETQ. In DNA, the CDR3 is TGCGCCAGCAGCTTGGTGGACAGGGGGCACGGCTACACCTTC. Translated, it gives CASSLVDRGHGYTF.

This chain uses TRBV18 with TRBJ2-3; 9 bases are a match to TRBD2. The CDR3 totals 14 residues. Germline V gene data show CDR1 as KGHSH and CDR2 as LQKENI. Trimming removed 4 bases from V and 4 bases from J; junction bases left unmatched: 3. Here the CDR3 DNA reads TGTGCCAGCTCACGAGGACTAGCGCCAGATACGCAGTATTTT. Its translation is CASSRGLAPDTQYF. The whole variable domain, filled in from reference TRBV18 and TRBJ2-3, reads NAGVMQNPRHLVRRRGQEARLRCSPMKGHSHVYWYRQLPEEGLKFMVYLQKENIIDESGMPKERFSAEFPKEGPSILRIQQVVRGDSAAYFCASSRGLAPDTQYFGPGTRLTVL.

This clone appeared once. V is TRBV6-5 and J is TRBJ2-7, with 9 nucleotides matching TRBD1. This CDR3 region has 14 residues. Germline loops: CDR1 MNHEY, CDR2 SVGAGI. J lost 4 bases, V lost 6 bases, and 7 bases had no gene match. The DNA for the CDR3 is TGTGCCAGCAGGACGGGACAGGGCATGTACGAGCAGTACTTC. Its translation is CASRTGQGMYEQYF.

V is TRBV19 and J is TRBJ1-4; 7 positions match TRBD1. Germline V CDR1 and CDR2: LNHDA, SQIVND (reference sequence). This CDR3 region has 15 residues. V lost 4 bases, J lost 3 bases, and 5 bases stayed unmatched. CDR3 bases: TGTGCCAGTAGTACCCGGGACAGCCCTAATGAAAAACTGTTTTTT. This encodes CASSTRDSPNEKLFF. The full variable domain, with the rest looked up from reference TRBV19 and TRBJ1-4, is DGGITQSPKYLFRKEGQNVTLSCEQNLNHDAMYWYRQDPGQGLRLIYYSQIVNDFQKGDIAEGYSVSREKKESFPLTVTSAQKNPTAFYLCASSTRDSPNEKLFFGSGTQLSVL.

J is TRBJ2-7 and V is TRBV13; D perhaps matches TRBD1 (6 bases). Between the trimmed V and J ends, which lost 1 base and 7 bases, there was a span of 8 bases. The germline V gene has CDR1 PRHDT and CDR2 FYEKMQ (reference sequence). The CDR3 consists of 12 residues. CDR3 region: CASSLERGEQYF. CDR3 bases: TGTGCCAGCAGCTTAGAAAGGGGGGAGCAGTACTTC.

In regard to this clone: Other DNA sequences of this sample code for an identical CDR3. The chain combines TRBV10-3 with TRBJ2-7, with D uncertain. The CDR3 is 11 residues long. CDR1 ENHRY and CDR2 SYGVKD come from the germline V gene. The V end was cut by 2 bases, the J end by 4 bases, with 3 bases between. The CDR3 bases are TGTGCCATCAGTGAGGGGTACGAGCAGTACTTC. It codes for CAISEGYEQYF.